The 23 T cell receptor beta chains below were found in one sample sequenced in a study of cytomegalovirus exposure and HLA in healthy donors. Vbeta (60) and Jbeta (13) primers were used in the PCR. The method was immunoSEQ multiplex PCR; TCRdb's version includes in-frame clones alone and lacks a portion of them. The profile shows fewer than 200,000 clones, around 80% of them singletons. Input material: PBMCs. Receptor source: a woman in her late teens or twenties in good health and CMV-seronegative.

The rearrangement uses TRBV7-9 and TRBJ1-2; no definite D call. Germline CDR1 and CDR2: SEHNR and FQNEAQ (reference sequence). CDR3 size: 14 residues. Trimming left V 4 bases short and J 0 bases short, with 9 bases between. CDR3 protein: CASSYSDSNYGYTF. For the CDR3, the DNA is TGTGCCAGCAGCTACTCTGACTCTAACTATGGCTACACCTTC. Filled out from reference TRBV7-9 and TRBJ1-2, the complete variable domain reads DTGVSQNPRHKITKRGQNVTFRCDPISEHNRLYWYRQTLGQGPEFLTYFQNEAQLEKSRLLSDRFSAERPKGSFSTLEIQRTEQGDSAMYLCASSYSDSNYGYTFGSGTRLTVV.

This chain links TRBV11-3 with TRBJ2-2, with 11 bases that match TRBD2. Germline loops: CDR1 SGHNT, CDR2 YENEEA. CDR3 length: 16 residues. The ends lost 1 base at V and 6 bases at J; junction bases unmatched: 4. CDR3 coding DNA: TGTGCCAGCAGCTTAGCCCTAGCGGGAGGTCCCGGGGAGCTGTTTTTT. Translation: CASSLALAGGPGELFF.

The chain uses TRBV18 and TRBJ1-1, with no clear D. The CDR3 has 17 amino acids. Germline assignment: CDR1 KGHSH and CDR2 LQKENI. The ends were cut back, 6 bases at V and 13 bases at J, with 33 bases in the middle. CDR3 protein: CASSPKGRGGQGFIDFF. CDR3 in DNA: TGTGCCAGCTCCCCCAAAGGGCGGGGAGGGCAAGGTTTTATCGATTTCTTT.

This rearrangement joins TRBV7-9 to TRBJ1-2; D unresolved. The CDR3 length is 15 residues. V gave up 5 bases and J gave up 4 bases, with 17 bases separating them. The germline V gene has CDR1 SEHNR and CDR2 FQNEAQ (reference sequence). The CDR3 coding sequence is TGTGCCAGCAGCGATCAGGCGCACCTATTCTATGGCTACACCTTC. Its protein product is CASSDQAHLFYGYTF.

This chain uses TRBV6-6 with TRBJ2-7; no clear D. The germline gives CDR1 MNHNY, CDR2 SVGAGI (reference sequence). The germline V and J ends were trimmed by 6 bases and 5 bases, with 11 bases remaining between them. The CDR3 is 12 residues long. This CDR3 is CASRSLFDEQYF. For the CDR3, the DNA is TGTGCCAGCAGGAGCCTCTTTGACGAGCAGTACTTC.

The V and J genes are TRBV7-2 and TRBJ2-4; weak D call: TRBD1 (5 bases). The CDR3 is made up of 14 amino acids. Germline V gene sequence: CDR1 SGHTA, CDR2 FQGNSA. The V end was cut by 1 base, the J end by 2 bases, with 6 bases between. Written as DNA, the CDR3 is TGTGCCAGCAGCTTAGGGGGCTCCAAAAACATTCAGTACTTC. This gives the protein CASSLGGSKNIQYF.

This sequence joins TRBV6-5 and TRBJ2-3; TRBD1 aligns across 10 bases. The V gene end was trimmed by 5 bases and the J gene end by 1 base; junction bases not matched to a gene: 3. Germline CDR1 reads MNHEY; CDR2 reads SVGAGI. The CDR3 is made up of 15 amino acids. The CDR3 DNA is TGTGCCAGCAGTCCGGGGACAGGGGGCACAGATACGCAGTATTTT. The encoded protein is CASSPGTGGTDTQYF.

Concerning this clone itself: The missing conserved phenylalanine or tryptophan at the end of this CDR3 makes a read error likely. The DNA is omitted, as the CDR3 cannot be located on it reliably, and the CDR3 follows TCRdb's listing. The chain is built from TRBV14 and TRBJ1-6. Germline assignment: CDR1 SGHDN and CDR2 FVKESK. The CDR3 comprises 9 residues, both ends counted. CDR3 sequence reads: CASSRGPLL.

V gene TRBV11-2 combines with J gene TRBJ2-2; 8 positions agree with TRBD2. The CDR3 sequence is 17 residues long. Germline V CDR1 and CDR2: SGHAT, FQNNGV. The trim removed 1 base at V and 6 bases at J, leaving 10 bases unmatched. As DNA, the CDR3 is TGTGCCAGCAGCTTAGGGTTCCAGGCGGGAGGCCCCGGGGAGCTGTTTTTT. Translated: CASSLGFQAGGPGELFF.

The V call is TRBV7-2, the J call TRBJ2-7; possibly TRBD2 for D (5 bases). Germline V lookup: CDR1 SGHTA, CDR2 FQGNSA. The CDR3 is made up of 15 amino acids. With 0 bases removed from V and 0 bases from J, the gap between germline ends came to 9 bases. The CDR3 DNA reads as TGTGCCAGCAGCTTAGCCCGGGATCTCTCCTACGAGCAGTACTTC. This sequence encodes CASSLARDLSYEQYF.

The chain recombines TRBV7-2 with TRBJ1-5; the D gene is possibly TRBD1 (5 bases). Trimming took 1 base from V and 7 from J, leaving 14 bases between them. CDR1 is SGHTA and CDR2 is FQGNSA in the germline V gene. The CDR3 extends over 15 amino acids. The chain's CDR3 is CASSLGLAGGQPQHF. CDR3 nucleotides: TGTGCCAGCAGCTTAGGTCTGGCCGGGGGACAGCCCCAGCATTTT.

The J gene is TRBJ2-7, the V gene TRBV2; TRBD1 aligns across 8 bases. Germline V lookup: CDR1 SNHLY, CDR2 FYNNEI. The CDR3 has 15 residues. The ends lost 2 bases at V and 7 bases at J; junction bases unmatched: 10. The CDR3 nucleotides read TGTGCCAGCAGTGAACCTAGGACAGGGACAGGTGAGCAGTACTTC. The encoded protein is CASSEPRTGTGEQYF.

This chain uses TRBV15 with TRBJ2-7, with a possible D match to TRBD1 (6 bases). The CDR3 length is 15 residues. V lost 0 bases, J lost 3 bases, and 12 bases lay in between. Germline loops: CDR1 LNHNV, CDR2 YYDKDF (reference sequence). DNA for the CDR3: TGTGCCACCAGCAGAGATACGGGACACTTCTACGAGCAGTACTTC. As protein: CATSRDTGHFYEQYF.

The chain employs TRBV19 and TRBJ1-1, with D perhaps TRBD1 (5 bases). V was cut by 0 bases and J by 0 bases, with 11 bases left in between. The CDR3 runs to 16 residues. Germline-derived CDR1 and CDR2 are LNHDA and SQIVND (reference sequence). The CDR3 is CASSIDDRTMNTEAFF. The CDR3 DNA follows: TGTGCCAGTAGTATAGACGACAGAACCATGAACACTGAAGCTTTCTTT.

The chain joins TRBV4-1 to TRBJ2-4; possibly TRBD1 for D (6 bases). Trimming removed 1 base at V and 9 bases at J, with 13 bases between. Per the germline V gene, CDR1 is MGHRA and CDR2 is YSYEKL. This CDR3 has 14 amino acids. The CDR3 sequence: CASSQVQQGSIQYF. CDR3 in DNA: TGCGCCAGCAGCCAAGTACAACAGGGTAGCATTCAGTACTTC.

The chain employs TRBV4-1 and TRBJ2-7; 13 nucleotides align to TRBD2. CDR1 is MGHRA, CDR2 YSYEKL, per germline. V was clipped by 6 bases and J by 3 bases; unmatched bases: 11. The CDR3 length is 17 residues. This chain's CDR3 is CASSHFFGTSGDYEQYF. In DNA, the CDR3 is TGCGCCAGCAGTCATTTTTTCGGGACTAGCGGGGACTACGAGCAGTACTTC.

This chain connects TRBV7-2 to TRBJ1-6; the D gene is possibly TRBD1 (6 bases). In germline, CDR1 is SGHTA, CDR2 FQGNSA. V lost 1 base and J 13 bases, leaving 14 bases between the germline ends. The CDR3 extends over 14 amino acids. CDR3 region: CASSLVGRDTPLHF. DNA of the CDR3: TGTGCCAGCAGCTTAGTCGGCCGGGACACCCCCCTCCACTTT.

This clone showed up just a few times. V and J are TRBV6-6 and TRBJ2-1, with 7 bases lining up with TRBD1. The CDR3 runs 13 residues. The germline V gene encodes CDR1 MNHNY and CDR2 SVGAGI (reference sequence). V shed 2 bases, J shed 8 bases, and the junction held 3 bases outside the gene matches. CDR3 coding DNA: TGTGCCAGCAGTTACAGGGGGCCGTATGAGCAGTTCTTC. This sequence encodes CASSYRGPYEQFF.

The CDR3 here is CASRKSSQETQYF. CDR3 bases: TGTGCCAGTAGGAAGAGCTCCCAAGAGACCCAGTACTTC. This rearrangement joins TRBV19 to TRBJ2-5; D is unclear. V was pared by 6 bases and J by 1 base, with 9 bases between. CDR1 and CDR2 (germline): LNHDA, SQIVND (reference sequence). This CDR3 contains 13 residues.

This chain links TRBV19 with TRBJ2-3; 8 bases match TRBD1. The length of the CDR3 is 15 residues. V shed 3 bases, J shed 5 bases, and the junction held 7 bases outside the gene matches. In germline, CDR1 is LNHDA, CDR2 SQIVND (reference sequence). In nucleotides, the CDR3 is TGTGCCAGTAGTATTACCCAGGGGGCGCGAGATACGCAGTATTTT. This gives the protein CASSITQGARDTQYF.

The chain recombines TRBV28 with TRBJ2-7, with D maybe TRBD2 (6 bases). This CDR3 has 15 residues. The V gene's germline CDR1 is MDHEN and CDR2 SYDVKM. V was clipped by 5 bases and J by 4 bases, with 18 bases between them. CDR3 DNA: TGTGCCAGCAGTGAAGATATCCGGGACTTATACGAGCAGTACTTC. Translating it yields CASSEDIRDLYEQYF.

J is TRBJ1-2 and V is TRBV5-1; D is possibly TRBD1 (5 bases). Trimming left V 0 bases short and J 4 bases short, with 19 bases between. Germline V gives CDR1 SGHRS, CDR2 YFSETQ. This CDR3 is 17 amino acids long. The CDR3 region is CASSLGGVGHSFYGYTF. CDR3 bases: TGCGCCAGCAGCTTGGGGGGGGTGGGCCATTCCTTCTATGGCTACACCTTC. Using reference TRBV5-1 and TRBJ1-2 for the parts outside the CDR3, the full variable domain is KAGVTQTPRYLIKTRGQQVTLSCSPISGHRSVSWYQQTPGQGLQFLFEYFSETQRNKGNFPGRFSGRQFSNSRSEMNVSTLELGDSALYLCASSLGGVGHSFYGYTFGSGTRLTVV.

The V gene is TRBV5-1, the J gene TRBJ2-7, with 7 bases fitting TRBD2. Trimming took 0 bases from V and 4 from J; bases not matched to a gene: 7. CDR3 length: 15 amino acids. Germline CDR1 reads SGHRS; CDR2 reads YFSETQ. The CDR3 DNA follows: TGCGCCAGCAGCTTGGTGGCCGGGGAGGGTTACGAGCAGTACTTC. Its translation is CASSLVAGEGYEQYF.